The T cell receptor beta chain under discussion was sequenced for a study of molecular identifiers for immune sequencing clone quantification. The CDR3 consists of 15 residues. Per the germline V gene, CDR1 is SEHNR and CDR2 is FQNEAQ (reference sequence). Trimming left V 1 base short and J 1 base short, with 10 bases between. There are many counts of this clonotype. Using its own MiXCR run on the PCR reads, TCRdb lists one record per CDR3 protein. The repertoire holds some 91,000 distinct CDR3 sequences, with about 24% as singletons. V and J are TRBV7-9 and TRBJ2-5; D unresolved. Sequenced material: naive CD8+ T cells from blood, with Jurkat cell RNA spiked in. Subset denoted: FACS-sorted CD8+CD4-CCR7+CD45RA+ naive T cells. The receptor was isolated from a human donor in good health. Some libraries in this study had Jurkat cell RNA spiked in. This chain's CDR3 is CASSLDYSLQETQYF. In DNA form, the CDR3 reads TGTGCCAGCAGCTTAGATTACAGCCTCCAAGAGACCCAGTACTTC. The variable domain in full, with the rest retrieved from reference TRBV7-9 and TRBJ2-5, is DTGVSQNPRHKITKRGQNVTFRCDPISEHNRLYWYRQTLGQGPEFLTYFQNEAQLEKSRLLSDRFSAERPKGSFSTLEIQRTEQGDSAMYLCASSLDYSLQETQYFGPGTRLLVL.